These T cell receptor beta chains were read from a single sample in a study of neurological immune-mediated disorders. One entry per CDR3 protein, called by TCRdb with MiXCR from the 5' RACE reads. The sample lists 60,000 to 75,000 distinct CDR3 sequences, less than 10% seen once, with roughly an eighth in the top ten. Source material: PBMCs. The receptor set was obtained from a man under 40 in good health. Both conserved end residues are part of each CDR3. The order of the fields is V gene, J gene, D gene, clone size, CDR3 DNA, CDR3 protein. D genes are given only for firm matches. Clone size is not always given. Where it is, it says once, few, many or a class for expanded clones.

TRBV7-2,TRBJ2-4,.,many,TGTGCCAGCAGCTTAGTAGAGCCTGGAAACATTCAGTACTTC,CASSLVEPGNIQYF
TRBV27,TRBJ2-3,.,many,TGTGCCAGCAGTGGGGCGTGGGATACGCAGTATTTT,CASSGAWDTQYF
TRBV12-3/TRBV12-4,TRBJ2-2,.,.,TGTGCCAGCAGTTTCAACCCACTTAGCGTAATAAACACCGGGGAGCTGTTTTTT,CASSFNPLSVINTGELFF
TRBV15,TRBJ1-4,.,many,TGTGCCACCAGCAGATCAAGGGCCCTCAATGAAAAACTGTTTTTT,CATSRSRALNEKLFF
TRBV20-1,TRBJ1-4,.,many,TGCAGTGCTAGTACGGGAGCGGGAGAAAAACTGTTTTTT,CSASTGAGEKLFF
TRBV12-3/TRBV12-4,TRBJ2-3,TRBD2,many,TGTGCCAGCAGTCGACTAGCGGGAGGGCTGCTGGGTACGCAGTATTTT,CASSRLAGGLLGTQYF
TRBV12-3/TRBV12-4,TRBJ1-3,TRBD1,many,TGTGCCAGCACCGGGGGACAGATCTCTGGAAACACCATATATTTT,CASTGGQISGNTIYF
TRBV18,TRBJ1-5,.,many,TGTGCCAGCTCCCATTCCCCAGATAGCAATCAGCCCCAGCATTTT,CASSHSPDSNQPQHF
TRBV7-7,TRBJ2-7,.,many,TGTGCCAGCAGCCCTGGCCTGAACTACGAGCAGTACTTC,CASSPGLNYEQYF
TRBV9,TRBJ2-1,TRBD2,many,TGTGCCAGCAGCGTATCAGCGGGAGCGTCCTACAATGAGCAGTTCTTC,CASSVSAGASYNEQFF
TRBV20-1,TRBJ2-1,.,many,TGCAGTGCTTACTACCGCCGAGGGGGCAATGAGCAGTTCTTC,CSAYYRRGGNEQFF
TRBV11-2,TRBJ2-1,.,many,TGTGCCAGCAGCTTTCTATACAAAGTCGTCGAGGGTTACAATGAGCAGTTCTTC,CASSFLYKVVEGYNEQFF
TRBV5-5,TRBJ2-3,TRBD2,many,TGTGCCAGCAGCTTGGTATGGGAGGTAGCGGGAGGTTCAGATACGCAGTATTTT,CASSLVWEVAGGSDTQYF
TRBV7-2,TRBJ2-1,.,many,TGTGCCAGCAGCCCGAATACCCTAGCGTTTTCCTACAATGAGCAGTTCTTC,CASSPNTLAFSYNEQFF
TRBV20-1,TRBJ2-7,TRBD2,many,TGCAGTGTCACGGGACTAACAGACTACGAGCAGTACTTC,CSVTGLTDYEQYF
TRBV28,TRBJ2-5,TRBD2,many,TGTGCCAGCACGTCGACTAGCGGGATGGAGACCCAGTACTTC,CASTSTSGMETQYF
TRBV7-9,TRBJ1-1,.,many,TGTGCCAGCAGCTTAGCTCAAGGGTCCACTGAAGCTTTCTTT,CASSLAQGSTEAFF
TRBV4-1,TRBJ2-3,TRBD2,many,TGCGCCAGCAGCCAAGAGCTCGGACTAGCGGGGAGGGGGGATACGCAGTATTTT,CASSQELGLAGRGDTQYF
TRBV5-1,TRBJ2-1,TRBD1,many,TGCGCCAGCAGCTTTGGGGGACAGGCCTTCAATGAGCAGTTCTTC,CASSFGGQAFNEQFF
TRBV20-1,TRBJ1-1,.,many,TGCAGTGCTCCCCCTTTACTCTCTGAAGCTTTCTTT,CSAPPLLSEAFF
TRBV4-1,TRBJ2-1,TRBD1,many,TGCGCCAGCAGCCAGCGGACAGGAATCTTAGTAATGAATGAGCAGTTCTTC,CASSQRTGILVMNEQFF
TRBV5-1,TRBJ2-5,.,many,TGCGCCAGCAGCTTGTTGTTGGGGGAGACCCAGTACTTC,CASSLLLGETQYF
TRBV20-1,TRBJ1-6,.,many,TGCAGTGCCCCGGGACATAGAAATTCACCCCTCCACTTT,CSAPGHRNSPLHF
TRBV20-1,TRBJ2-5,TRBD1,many,TGCAGTGCTAGAGATCCCGGGACAGGGTCTATGGAGACCCAGTACTTC,CSARDPGTGSMETQYF
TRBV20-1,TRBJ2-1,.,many,TGCAGTGCCGAGGGCCCACAGGCGGGTAGTGAGCAGTTCTTC,CSAEGPQAGSEQFF
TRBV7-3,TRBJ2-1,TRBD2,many,TGTGCCAGCAGCTATGTAGCGGGAGGGTTATATGAGCAGTTCTTC,CASSYVAGGLYEQFF